The TCR beta chain described here comes from a study of cytomegalovirus exposure and HLA in healthy donors (dated by TCRdb to about 2017). About the investigation overall: The 500 to 800 repertoires of the first cohort and the 95 to 150 validation repertoires were produced on the same platform, according to a later analysis. To predict cytomegalovirus infection status, the study brought together high-throughput TCR immunosequencing, statistical association of individual TCRs with disease status, and machine learning. The aim of the study was to test whether cataloging public T cell receptors could identify signatures of past pathogen exposure. In addition to the first cohort of approximately 650 subjects, a separate validation cohort of approximately 110 different subjects was used.

As for this clone: What antigen it recognizes has not been identified. Per-base quality was not reported, and no clone a single base away is much larger than it.

Receptor libraries were prepared by the immunoSEQ multiplex PCR assay. As for the authors' bioinformatics: A statistical classification framework was built for diagnosing cytomegalovirus status from the catalog of TCR beta chain sequences. The table comes from immuneACCESS by way of TCRdb, which keeps in-frame sequences with V and J called. Part of the clones is missing from these tables; in studies checked, under half for an unresolved V gene and the rest for unknown reasons. V and J calls and clone size are those listed in that table; D and trimming were worked out from the DNA. This sample comprises 150,000 or so clones, roughly 93% of them detected only once. Of the sample, 1.5% to 2% falls within the top ten clones. The paper's findings and limits, for the study overall: A later analysis had no HLA typing for the validation cohort, so co-occurrence there was scored across all 130 or so repertoires. Cytomegalovirus status was reported to be diagnosed by the classifier with high specificity and sensitivity in both the original and validation cohorts. A few of the identified cytomegalovirus-associated TCR beta chains were confirmed in vitro to be specific for cytomegalovirus antigens. While some public TCRs were present in many individuals, most TCR sequences turned up only very rarely across donors. In the study, some 180 TCR beta chains were listed as associated with cytomegalovirus. The authors suggested that the approach could potentially be generalized to other disease states and immunological phenotypes. A later analysis found that TCRs clustered in the first cohort also tended to co-occur in the 100 to 150 validation repertoires, with 90% to 95% of cluster scores above 0.

Donors formed part of the validation cohort, which comprised about 130 subjects and was distinct from the first cohort of some 700 subjects. Looking up the germline V gene yields CDR1 SGHDT and CDR2 YYEEEE. CDR3 length: 15 amino acids, cysteine to phenylalanine. Only the CDR3 portion is preserved as DNA: 45 bases, with reading frame beginning at the first base. V is clipped by 4 bases and J by 0 bases, and the sequence between their germline boundaries is 11 bases long. The chain joins TRBV5-6 to TRBJ2-1; there is no confident call for the D gene. The sequence was obtained from a young man in good health and CMV-seropositive. What was sequenced was PBMCs. In nucleotide form, the sequence is TGTGCCAGCAGCCCTCTTTCTAGCTCCTACAATGAGCAGTTCTTC. Its protein product is CASSPLSSSYNEQFF.